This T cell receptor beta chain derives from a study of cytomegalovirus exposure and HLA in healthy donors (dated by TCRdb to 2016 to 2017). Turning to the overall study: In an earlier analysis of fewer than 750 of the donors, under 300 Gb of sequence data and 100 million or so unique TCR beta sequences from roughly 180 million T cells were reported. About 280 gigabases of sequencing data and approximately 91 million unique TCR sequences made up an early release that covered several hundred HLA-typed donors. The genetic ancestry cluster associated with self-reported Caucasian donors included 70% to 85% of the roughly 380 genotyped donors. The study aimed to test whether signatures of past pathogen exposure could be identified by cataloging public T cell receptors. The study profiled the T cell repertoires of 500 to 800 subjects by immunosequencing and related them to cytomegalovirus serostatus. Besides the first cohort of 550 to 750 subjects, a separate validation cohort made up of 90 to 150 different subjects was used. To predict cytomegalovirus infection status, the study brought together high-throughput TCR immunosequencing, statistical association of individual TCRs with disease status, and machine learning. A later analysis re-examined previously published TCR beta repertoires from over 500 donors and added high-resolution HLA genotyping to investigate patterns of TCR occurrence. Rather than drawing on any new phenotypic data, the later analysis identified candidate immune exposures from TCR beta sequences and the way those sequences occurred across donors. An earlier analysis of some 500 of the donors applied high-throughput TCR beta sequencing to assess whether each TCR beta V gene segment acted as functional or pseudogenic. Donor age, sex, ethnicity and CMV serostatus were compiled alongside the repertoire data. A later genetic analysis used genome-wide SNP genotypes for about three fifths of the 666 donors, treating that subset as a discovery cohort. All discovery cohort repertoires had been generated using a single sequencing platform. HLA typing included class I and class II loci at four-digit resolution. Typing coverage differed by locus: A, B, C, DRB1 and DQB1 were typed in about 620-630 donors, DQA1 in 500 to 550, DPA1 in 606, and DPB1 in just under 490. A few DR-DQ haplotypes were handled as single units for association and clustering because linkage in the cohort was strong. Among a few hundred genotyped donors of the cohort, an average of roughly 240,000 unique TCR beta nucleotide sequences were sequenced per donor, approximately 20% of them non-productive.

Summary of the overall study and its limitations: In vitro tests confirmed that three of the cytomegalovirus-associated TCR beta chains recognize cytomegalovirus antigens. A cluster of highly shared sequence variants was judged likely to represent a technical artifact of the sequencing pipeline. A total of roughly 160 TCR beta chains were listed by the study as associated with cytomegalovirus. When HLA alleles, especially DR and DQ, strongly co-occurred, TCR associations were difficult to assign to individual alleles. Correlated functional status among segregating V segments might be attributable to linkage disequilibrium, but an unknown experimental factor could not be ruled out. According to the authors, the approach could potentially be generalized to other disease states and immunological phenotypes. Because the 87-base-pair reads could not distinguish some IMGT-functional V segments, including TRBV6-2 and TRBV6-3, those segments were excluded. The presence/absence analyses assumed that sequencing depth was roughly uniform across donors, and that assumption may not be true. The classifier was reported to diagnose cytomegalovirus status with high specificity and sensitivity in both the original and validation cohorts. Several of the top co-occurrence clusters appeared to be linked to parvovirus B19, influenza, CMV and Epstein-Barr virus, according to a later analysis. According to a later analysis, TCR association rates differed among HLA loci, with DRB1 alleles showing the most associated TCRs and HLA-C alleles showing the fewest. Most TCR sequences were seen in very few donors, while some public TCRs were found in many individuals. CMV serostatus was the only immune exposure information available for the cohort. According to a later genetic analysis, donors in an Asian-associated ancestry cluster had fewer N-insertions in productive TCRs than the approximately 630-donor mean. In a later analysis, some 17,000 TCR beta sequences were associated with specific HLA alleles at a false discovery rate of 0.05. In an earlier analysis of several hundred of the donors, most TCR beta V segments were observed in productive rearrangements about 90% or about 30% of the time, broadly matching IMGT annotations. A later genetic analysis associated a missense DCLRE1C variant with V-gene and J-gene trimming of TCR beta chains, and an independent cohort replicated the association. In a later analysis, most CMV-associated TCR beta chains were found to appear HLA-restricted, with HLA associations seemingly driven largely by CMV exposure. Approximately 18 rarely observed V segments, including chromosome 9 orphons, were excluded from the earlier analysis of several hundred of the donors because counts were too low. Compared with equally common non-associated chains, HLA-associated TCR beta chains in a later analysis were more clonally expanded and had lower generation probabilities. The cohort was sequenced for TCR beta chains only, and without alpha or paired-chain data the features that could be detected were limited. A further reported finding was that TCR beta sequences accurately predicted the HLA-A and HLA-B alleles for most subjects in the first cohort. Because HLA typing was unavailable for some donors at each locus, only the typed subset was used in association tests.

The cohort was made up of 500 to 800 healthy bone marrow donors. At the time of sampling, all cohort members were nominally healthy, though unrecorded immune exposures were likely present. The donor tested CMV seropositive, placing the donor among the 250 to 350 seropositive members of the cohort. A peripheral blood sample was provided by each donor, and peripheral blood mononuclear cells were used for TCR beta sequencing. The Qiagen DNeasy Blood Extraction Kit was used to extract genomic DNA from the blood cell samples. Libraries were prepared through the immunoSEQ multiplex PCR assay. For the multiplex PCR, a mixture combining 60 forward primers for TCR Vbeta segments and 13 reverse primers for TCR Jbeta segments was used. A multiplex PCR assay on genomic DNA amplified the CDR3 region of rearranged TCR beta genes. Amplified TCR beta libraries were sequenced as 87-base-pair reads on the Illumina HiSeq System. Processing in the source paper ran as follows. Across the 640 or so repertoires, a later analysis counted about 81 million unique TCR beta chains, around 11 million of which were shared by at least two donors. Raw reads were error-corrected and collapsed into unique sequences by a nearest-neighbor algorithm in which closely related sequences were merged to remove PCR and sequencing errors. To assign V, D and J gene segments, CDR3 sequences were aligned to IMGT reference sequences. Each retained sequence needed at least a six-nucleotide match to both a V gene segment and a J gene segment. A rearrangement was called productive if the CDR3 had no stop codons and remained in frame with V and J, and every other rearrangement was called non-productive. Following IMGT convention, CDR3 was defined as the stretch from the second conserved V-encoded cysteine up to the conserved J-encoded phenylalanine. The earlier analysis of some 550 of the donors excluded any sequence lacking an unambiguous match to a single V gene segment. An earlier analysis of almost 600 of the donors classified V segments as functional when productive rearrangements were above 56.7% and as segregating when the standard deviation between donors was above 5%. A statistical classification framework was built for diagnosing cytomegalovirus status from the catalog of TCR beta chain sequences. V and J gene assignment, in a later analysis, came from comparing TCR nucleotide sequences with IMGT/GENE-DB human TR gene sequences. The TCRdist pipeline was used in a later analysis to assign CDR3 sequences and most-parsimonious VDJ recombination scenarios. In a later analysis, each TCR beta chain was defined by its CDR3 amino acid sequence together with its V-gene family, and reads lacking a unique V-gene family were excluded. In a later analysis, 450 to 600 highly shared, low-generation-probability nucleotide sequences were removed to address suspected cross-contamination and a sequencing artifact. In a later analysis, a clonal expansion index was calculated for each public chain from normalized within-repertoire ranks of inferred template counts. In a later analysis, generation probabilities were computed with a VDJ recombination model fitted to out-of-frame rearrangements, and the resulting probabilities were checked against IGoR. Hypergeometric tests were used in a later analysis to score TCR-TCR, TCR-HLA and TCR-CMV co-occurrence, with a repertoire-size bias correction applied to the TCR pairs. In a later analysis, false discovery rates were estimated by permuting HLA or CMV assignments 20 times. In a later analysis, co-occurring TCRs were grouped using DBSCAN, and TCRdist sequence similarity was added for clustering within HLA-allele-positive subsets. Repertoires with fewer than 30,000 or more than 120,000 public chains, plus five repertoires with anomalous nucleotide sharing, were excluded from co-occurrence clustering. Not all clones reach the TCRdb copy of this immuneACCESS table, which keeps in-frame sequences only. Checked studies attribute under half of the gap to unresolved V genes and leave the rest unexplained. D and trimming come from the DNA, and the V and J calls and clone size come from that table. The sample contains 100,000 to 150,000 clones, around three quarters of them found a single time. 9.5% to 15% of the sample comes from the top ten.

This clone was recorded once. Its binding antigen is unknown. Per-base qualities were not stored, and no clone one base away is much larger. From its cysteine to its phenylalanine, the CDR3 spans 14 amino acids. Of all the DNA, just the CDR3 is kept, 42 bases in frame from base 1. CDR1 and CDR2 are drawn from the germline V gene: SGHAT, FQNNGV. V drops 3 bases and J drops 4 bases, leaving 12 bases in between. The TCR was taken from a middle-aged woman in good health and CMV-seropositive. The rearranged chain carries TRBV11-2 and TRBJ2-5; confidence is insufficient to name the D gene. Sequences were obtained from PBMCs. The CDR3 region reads CASSLAGLGETQYF. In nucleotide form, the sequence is TGTGCCAGCAGCTTGGCCGGGTTAGGAGAGACCCAGTACTTC.